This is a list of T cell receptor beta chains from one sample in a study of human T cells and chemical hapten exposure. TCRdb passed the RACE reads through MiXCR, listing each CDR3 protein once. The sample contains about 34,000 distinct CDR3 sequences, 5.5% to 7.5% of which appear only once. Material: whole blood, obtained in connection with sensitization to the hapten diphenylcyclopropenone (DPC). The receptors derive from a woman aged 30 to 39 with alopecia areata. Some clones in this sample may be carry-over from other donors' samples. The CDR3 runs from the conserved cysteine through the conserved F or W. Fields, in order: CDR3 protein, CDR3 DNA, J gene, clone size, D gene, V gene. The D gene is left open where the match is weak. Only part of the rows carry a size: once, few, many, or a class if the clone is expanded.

CASNKGENSPLHF | TGTGCCAGCAACAAGGGGGAGAATTCACCCCTCCACTTT | TRBJ1-6 | many | - | TRBV12-3/TRBV12-4
CASRSTGGSNQPQHF | TGTGCCAGCAGATCCACCGGGGGCAGCAATCAGCCCCAGCATTTT | TRBJ1-5 | few | - | TRBV6-2/TRBV6-3
CATQGEANEKLFF | TGCGCCACCCAGGGCGAAGCTAATGAAAAACTGTTTTTT | TRBJ1-4 | - | - | TRBV10-2
CASSGLRETGELFF | TGTGCCAGTTCCGGGCTCCGGGAAACCGGGGAGCTGTTTTTT | TRBJ2-2 | - | - | TRBV2
CASSPPDTHPEAFF | TGTGCCAGCTCACCACCGGACACGCACCCTGAAGCTTTCTTT | TRBJ1-1 | - | - | TRBV18
CASSFYRGHGYTF | TGTGCCAGCAGCTTCTACAGGGGCCATGGCTACACCTTC | TRBJ1-2 | many | TRBD1 | TRBV11-2
CASSIQGAVSNQPQHF | TGTGCCAGCAGTATACAGGGGGCGGTTAGCAATCAGCCCCAGCATTTT | TRBJ1-5 | many | TRBD1 | TRBV12-3/TRBV12-4
CASSLSGSNSPLHF | TGTGCCAGCAGCTTATCGGGGTCTAATTCACCCCTCCACTTT | TRBJ1-6 | few | - | TRBV11-2
CASSPPGEQYF | TGTGCCAGCAGTCCCCCTGGGGAGCAGTACTTC | TRBJ2-7 | medium-sized | - | TRBV6-1
CASSPRLGQVDPNQETQYF | TGTGCCAGCTCACCAAGGTTGGGACAGGTGGACCCGAACCAAGAGACCCAGTACTTC | TRBJ2-5 | many | TRBD1 | TRBV18
CASSYRRGSYNEQFF | TGTGCCAGCAGTTACCGCAGGGGGAGTTACAATGAGCAGTTCTTC | TRBJ2-1 | few | TRBD1 | TRBV6-2/TRBV6-3
CASSQTGQGNTEAFF | TGTGCCAGCAGCCAGACGGGACAGGGGAACACTGAAGCTTTCTTT | TRBJ1-1 | few | TRBD1 | TRBV4-2
CASSFDRENYNEQFF | TGTGCCAGCAGCTTTGACAGGGAAAACTACAATGAGCAGTTCTTC | TRBJ2-1 | many | TRBD1 | TRBV5-6
CSASGSQSPLHF | TGCAGTGCTAGTGGTTCACAGTCACCCCTCCACTTT | TRBJ1-6 | - | - | TRBV20-1
CASSLAPSGESGYTF | TGTGCCAGCAGCTTAGCGCCTTCAGGGGAAAGTGGCTACACCTTC | TRBJ1-2 | few | - | TRBV7-9
CASSTDRGGRLNTEAFF | TGTGCCAGTAGTACCGATAGAGGTGGACGGTTGAACACTGAAGCTTTCTTT | TRBJ1-1 | few | - | TRBV19
CASSQAVGQGFSYEQYF | TGCGCCAGCAGCCAAGCCGTGGGACAGGGTTTTTCCTACGAGCAGTACTTC | TRBJ2-7 | - | TRBD1 | TRBV4-1
CASSSRAGARGYTF | TGTGCCAGCAGCTCTAGGGCGGGGGCTAGAGGCTACACCTTC | TRBJ1-2 | many | - | TRBV5-6
CATGLNYEQYF | TGTGCCACCGGACTGAACTACGAGCAGTACTTC | TRBJ2-7 | few | - | TRBV28
CSAEAGGTTDTQYF | TGCAGTGCTGAAGCGGGGGGGACCACAGATACGCAGTATTTT | TRBJ2-3 | - | TRBD2 | TRBV20-1
CASSPLMGTEAFF | TGTGCCAGCAGTCCCCTTATGGGGACTGAAGCTTTCTTT | TRBJ1-1 | - | - | TRBV6-2/TRBV6-3
CASSSSRDRGVNEQFF | TGTGCCAGCAGTTCGAGCCGGGACAGGGGGGTCAATGAGCAGTTCTTC | TRBJ2-1 | few | TRBD1 | TRBV6-2/TRBV6-3
CASSPQVEDPYGYTF | TGTGCCAGCAGTCCCCAGGTGGAGGACCCCTATGGCTACACCTTC | TRBJ1-2 | many | - | TRBV12-3/TRBV12-4
CASSLAGHTQYF | TGTGCCAGCAGTTTAGCCGGGCATACGCAGTATTTT | TRBJ2-3 | - | - | TRBV28
CASSYVQVGVTQYF | TGTGCCAGCAGCTACGTACAGGTGGGCGTTACGCAGTATTTT | TRBJ2-3 | few | - | TRBV7-8
CASSGTVLSYEQYF | TGTGCCAGCAGCGGGACAGTTCTATCCTACGAGCAGTACTTC | TRBJ2-7 | many | TRBD1 | TRBV3-1
CASTQVNEQFF | TGTGCCAGCACCCAAGTCAATGAGCAGTTCTTC | TRBJ2-1 | many | - | TRBV6-2/TRBV6-3
CASSPFSGTSGPQGEQFF | TGTGCCAGCAGCCCCTTCTCCGGGACTAGCGGGCCCCAGGGGGAGCAGTTCTTC | TRBJ2-1 | many | TRBD2 | TRBV9
CASSQDLSTSGVTDTQYF | TGTGCCAGCAGCCAAGATCTATCGACTAGCGGGGTCACAGATACGCAGTATTTT | TRBJ2-3 | medium-sized | TRBD2 | TRBV3-1
CASSYRTGGLSQPQHF | TGTGCCAGCAGTTACCGGACAGGGGGCTTATCTCAGCCCCAGCATTTT | TRBJ1-5 | - | TRBD1 | TRBV6-2/TRBV6-3
CASSPAGTGVYEQYF | TGTGCCAGCAGCCCGGCCGGGACAGGGGTCTACGAGCAGTACTTC | TRBJ2-7 | few | TRBD1 | TRBV11-2
CASNEGQGRQPQHF | TGTGCCAGCAACGAGGGACAGGGTCGACAGCCCCAGCATTTT | TRBJ1-5 | - | TRBD1 | TRBV12-3/TRBV12-4
CATSDNNRGVVTGELFF | TGTGCCACCAGTGATAATAATCGCGGGGTGGTCACCGGGGAGCTGTTTTTT | TRBJ2-2 | many | - | TRBV24-1
CASSYSGRTDTQYF | TGCGCCAGCAGCTATTCAGGGAGAACAGATACGCAGTATTTT | TRBJ2-3 | - | - | TRBV5-1
CASSFEGTGSYEQYF | TGTGCCAGCAGTTTCGAAGGGACAGGCTCCTACGAGCAGTACTTC | TRBJ2-7 | - | TRBD1 | TRBV12-3/TRBV12-4
CASSYSGRGGGTNYGYTF | TGTGCCAGCAGTTACTCTGGGCGCGGAGGGGGTACTAACTATGGCTACACCTTC | TRBJ1-2 | - | - | TRBV6-6
CASTNKDRTSGNTIYF | TGTGCCAGCACCAACAAAGACCGGACCTCTGGAAACACCATATATTTT | TRBJ1-3 | many | - | TRBV3-1
CASSRSSGGAYNVQFF | TGTGCCAGCAGCCGCTCTAGCGGGGGGGCTTACAATGTGCAGTTCTTC | TRBJ2-1 | - | TRBD2 | TRBV3-1
CSVRVAVTGELFF | TGCAGCGTTCGGGTGGCAGTCACCGGGGAGCTGTTTTTT | TRBJ2-2 | few | - | TRBV29-1
CASSGRTGRDEQFF | TGTGCCAGCAGTGGCCGGACAGGACGGGATGAGCAGTTCTTC | TRBJ2-1 | few | TRBD1 | TRBV6-1
CATSAVRAVGEKLFF | TGTGCCACCAGCGCTGTCCGGGCCGTTGGTGAAAAACTGTTTTTT | TRBJ1-4 | many | - | TRBV15
CASRQGRTEAFF | TGTGCCAGCAGACAGGGGCGCACTGAAGCTTTCTTT | TRBJ1-1 | many | TRBD1 | TRBV12-3/TRBV12-4
CASGLVGNEQFF | TGTGCTAGTGGTTTGGTTGGGAATGAGCAGTTCTTC | TRBJ2-1 | many | - | TRBV12-5
CSARDLRQGDEQYF | TGCAGTGCTAGAGATCTCAGGCAGGGGGACGAGCAGTACTTC | TRBJ2-7 | few | TRBD1 | TRBV20-1
CASSLGRGTDTQYF | TGTGCCAGCAGCTTGGGACGGGGCACAGATACGCAGTATTTT | TRBJ2-3 | many | - | TRBV5-6
CASAFGGGGTDTQYF | TGTGCCAGCGCTTTTGGCGGGGGGGGCACAGATACGCAGTATTTT | TRBJ2-3 | few | TRBD2 | TRBV11-2
CASRTGGAYNEQFF | TGTGCCAGCAGAACAGGGGGCGCCTACAATGAGCAGTTCTTC | TRBJ2-1 | many | TRBD1 | TRBV28
CASSLASRQYQETQYF | TGTGCCAGCAGTTTAGCGTCCAGACAGTACCAAGAGACCCAGTACTTC | TRBJ2-5 | few | - | TRBV12-3/TRBV12-4
CASSLTHSGYPSTDTQYF | TGTGCCAGCAGCTTAACCCATAGCGGTTATCCTAGCACAGATACGCAGTATTTT | TRBJ2-3 | many | - | TRBV7-2
CASRTASRGETQYF | TGTGCCAGCAGAACCGCTAGCCGGGGAGAGACCCAGTACTTC | TRBJ2-5 | many | - | TRBV28
CATSDSTGADQPQHF | TGTGCCACCAGTGATTCCACAGGTGCCGATCAGCCCCAGCATTTT | TRBJ1-5 | many | - | TRBV24-1
CASSIGLAGGETQYF | TGTGCCAGCAGCATCGGACTAGCGGGGGGAGAGACCCAGTACTTC | TRBJ2-5 | many | TRBD2 | TRBV7-2
CASPGRGRIWNQPQHF | TGTGCCAGCCCCGGGAGGGGGCGAATTTGGAATCAGCCCCAGCATTTT | TRBJ1-5 | - | TRBD1 | TRBV6-5
CASSLGGNRNNEKLFF | TGTGCCAGCAGCTTGGGAGGTAATCGGAATAATGAAAAACTGTTTTTT | TRBJ1-4 | medium-sized | - | TRBV5-5
CASSCPQSPTEAFF | TGTGCCAGCAGTTGTCCACAAAGCCCCACTGAAGCTTTCTTT | TRBJ1-1 | many | - | TRBV28
CASSLTGLAGGSYEQYF | TGTGCCAGCAGTTTAACCGGACTAGCGGGGGGTTCCTACGAGCAGTACTTC | TRBJ2-7 | - | TRBD2 | TRBV27
CASSSRLADLPNTQYF | TGTGCCAGCAGTTCCAGACTAGCGGACCTTCCGAATACGCAGTATTTT | TRBJ2-3 | many | TRBD2 | TRBV28